This entry describes one T cell receptor (beta chain). No antigen is known for it. From germline, CDR1 is SGHAT and CDR2 FQNNGV. CDR3 length: 14 amino acids. V trimming: 6 bases; J trimming: 2 bases; junction bases outside the gene matches: 4. This sample is part of a study of cytomegalovirus exposure and HLA in healthy donors. Study-wide background: Sequencing of about 200 million T cells in an earlier analysis found 100 million to 140 million unique TCR beta sequences. Counted in an early data release were some 81 million unique TCRs from HLA-typed donors. General study points: Follow-up analysis seemed to connect common viral pathogens with several of the most significant clusters identified.

The primer mix had 60 Vbeta and 13 Jbeta primers. TCRdb keeps only in-frame clones here, not all; method: immunoSEQ multiplex PCR. Its listing shows approximately 110,000 clones. This clonotype was sampled from a man aged 18 to 29 in good health and CMV-seronegative. The V and J genes are TRBV11-2 and TRBJ1-2; 9 bases agree with TRBD1. The sequencing sample was made of PBMCs. The CDR3 sequence is CASRGQGGNYGYTF. The DNA of the CDR3 is TGTGCCAGCAGGGGACAGGGAGGCAACTATGGCTACACCTTC.